The next 28 T cell receptor beta chains were all read from a single sample in a study of HIV-infected patients and healthy controls. Roughly three months, about 14 weeks, into antiretroviral therapy, follow-up blood was collected. Whole blood was used without fractionation, so all unsorted peripheral T cells were included. Reverse transcription used around 500 ng RNA and constant-region primers for alpha and beta. Each of the alpha and beta chains got its own library through chain-specific third strand synthesis with indices. TCRdb reanalysed the 5' RACE reads using MiXCR and keeps one entry per CDR3 protein. The table records about 6,000 distinct CDR3 sequences, roughly 8.7% of them present only once. The sample here was blood, taken during antiretroviral therapy. These receptors all stem from an adult with HIV infection.

This clonotype was picked up a small number of times. The chain is built from TRBV28 and TRBJ2-2, with 11 bases lining up with TRBD2. Germline trimming cut 7 bases from V and 7 bases from J; bases unmatched to any gene: 14. Germline V gene lookup returns CDR1 MDHEN and CDR2 SYDVKM. The CDR3 has 17 amino acids. Here the CDR3 DNA reads TGTGCCAGCACTCCCGTTGGGCTAGCGGGAGGCCACGGGGAGCTGTTTTTT. It codes for CASTPVGLAGGHGELFF.

The V call is TRBV30, the J call TRBJ1-4; 8 bases are shared with TRBD1. CDR1 GTSNPN and CDR2 SVGIG come from the germline V gene (reference sequence). With 7 bases clipped from V and 12 bases from J, the junction kept 7 bases outside the gene matches. The CDR3 covers 11 residues. The CDR3 DNA reads TGTGCCTTAGGACAGGGTGTTGAACTGTTTTTT. Protein: CALGQGVELFF.

By sample fraction, this clonotype is medium-sized. This rearrangement joins TRBV27 to TRBJ1-5, with 7 nucleotides matching TRBD1. The germline gives CDR1 MNHEY, CDR2 SMNVEV (reference sequence). The CDR3 spans 15 residues. After removal of 5 bases from V and 5 bases from J, the junction contained 9 bases not matched to a gene. In DNA, the CDR3 is TGTGCCAGCAGTGTGAGCAGGGGGTATCATCAGCCCCAGCATTTT. It translates to CASSVSRGYHQPQHF.

The chain recombines TRBV5-1 with TRBJ2-3, with D possibly TRBD2 on 5 matching bases. V lost 2 bases and J lost 1, with 8 bases in between. Germline-derived CDR1 and CDR2 are SGHRS and YFSETQ. CDR3 length: 14 residues. CDR3 region: CASSFVGGTDTQYF. The CDR3 region has the DNA TGCGCCAGCAGCTTCGTCGGGGGCACAGATACGCAGTATTTT.

The sample holds many counts of this clonotype. The chain has TRBV29-1 and TRBJ1-2; 10 nucleotides agree with TRBD1. CDR3 length equals 13 residues. V was clipped by 7 bases and J by 6 bases; unmatched bases: 8. Germline V lookup: CDR1 SQVTM, CDR2 ANQGSEA. Written as DNA, the CDR3 is TGCAGCGCACCCCCGACAGGGGGCGATGGCTACACCTTC. This codes for CSAPPTGGDGYTF.

This clonotype showed up many times. The rearrangement joins TRBV24-1 to TRBJ2-1; 13 nucleotides match TRBD2. Trimming took 4 bases from V and 2 from J; bases not matched to a gene: 7. This CDR3 region has 18 residues. From germline, CDR1 is KGHDR and CDR2 SFDVKD. This CDR3 reads CATSDRTSGSIAYNEQFF. CDR3 sequence (DNA): TGTGCCACCAGTGACAGGACTAGCGGGAGTATTGCCTACAATGAGCAGTTCTTC.

This clonotype was seen many times. The chain couples TRBV28 to TRBJ2-3, with TRBD2 matching over 13 bases. V was pared by 8 bases and J by 5 bases, with 13 bases of the junction left unmatched. CDR1 and CDR2 (germline): MDHEN, SYDVKM. The CDR3 spans 17 residues. In DNA form, the CDR3 reads TGTGCCAGCGGAGAAACTAGCGGGAGGGCCGTGGGAGATACGCAGTATTTT. Its translation is CASGETSGRAVGDTQYF.

This clonotype was recorded at least ten times. This chain joins TRBV28 and TRBJ2-6; tentatively, D is TRBD2 (6 bases). In germline, CDR1 is MDHEN, CDR2 SYDVKM. This CDR3 has 17 amino acids. Trimming removed 5 bases from V and 0 bases from J, with 14 bases in between. In nucleotides, the CDR3 is TGTGCCAGCAGTCGTTTCAGGGACTTCTCTGGGGCCAACGTCCTGACTTTC. Translated: CASSRFRDFSGANVLTF.

The chain has TRBV2 and TRBJ1-1; no clear D. From germline, CDR1 is SNHLY and CDR2 FYNNEI. CDR3 length: 13 residues. With 1 base removed from V and 1 base from J, the gap between germline ends came to 4 bases. The CDR3 loop reads CASSEDGNTEAFF. The CDR3 DNA is TGTGCCAGCAGTGAAGACGGGAACACTGAAGCTTTCTTT.

This clonotype is deemed medium-sized (0.01 to 0.1%). The chain joins TRBV28 to TRBJ1-2; D unclear. V shed 6 bases and J shed 2 bases, with 7 bases lying between them. This CDR3 is built from 12 residues. Germline CDR1 MDHEN, CDR2 SYDVKM. The CDR3 region has the DNA TGTGCCAGCAGCCCATTGAACTATGGCTACACCTTC. Its protein product is CASSPLNYGYTF.

This chain uses TRBV6-1 with TRBJ1-5, with 8 positions matching TRBD1. The J segment lost 4 bases and the V segment lost 4 bases, leaving 6 bases of the junction unmatched. Germline CDR1 reads MNHNS; CDR2 reads SASEGT. The CDR3 runs to 15 residues. CDR3 coding DNA: TGTGCCAGCAGTGGAGGACAGGGTATGAATCAGCCCCAGCATTTT. This gives the protein CASSGGQGMNQPQHF.

Judged by abundance, this clonotype is medium-sized. The chain carries TRBV10-1 and TRBJ2-2, with D perhaps TRBD1 (6 bases). V was shortened by 0 bases and J by 6 bases, with 11 bases between the two germline ends. Germline CDR1 and CDR2: WNHNN and SYGVQD (reference sequence). The CDR3 consists of 15 residues. CDR3 coding DNA: TGCGCCAGCAGTGAGTCCGGGACACCCCCCGGGGAGCTGTTTTTT. This encodes CASSESGTPPGELFF.

The gene calls are TRBV20-1 and TRBJ2-7; D possibly corresponds to TRBD2 (5 bases). Trimming removed 3 bases at V and 2 bases at J, with 26 bases between. CDR3 length: 18 residues. Germline lookup yields CDR1 DFQATT and CDR2 SNEGSKA (reference sequence). CDR3 region: CSASNFNDSDSLAYEQYF. The DNA of the CDR3 is TGCAGTGCTAGCAACTTTAACGACTCGGACTCGTTGGCCTACGAGCAGTACTTC.

The sample holds many counts of this clonotype. V gene TRBV5-5 combines with J gene TRBJ2-7; either TRBD1 or TRBD2 may fit D (6 bases each). The length of the CDR3 is 14 residues. The V gene's germline CDR1 is SGHKS and CDR2 YYEKEE (reference sequence). V lost 2 bases, J lost 0 bases, and 9 bases lay in between. The DNA for the CDR3 is TGTGCCAGCAGCTTAGGGGGGAGCTCCTACGAGCAGTACTTC. This sequence encodes CASSLGGSSYEQYF.

This clonotype is medium-sized. The chain joins TRBV7-9 to TRBJ1-5; the D is unclear. Trimming cost V 1 base and J 3 bases, with 7 bases left between them. From germline, CDR1 is SEHNR and CDR2 FQNEAQ (reference sequence). The length of the CDR3 is 14 residues. CDR3 loop: CASSLEQYNQPQHF. The CDR3 DNA follows: TGTGCCAGCAGCTTAGAACAATACAATCAGCCCCAGCATTTT.

This clonotype was recorded a few times. This sequence joins TRBV27 and TRBJ2-7; unclear D gene. Trimming pared 6 bases from V and 3 bases from J, leaving 15 bases between. CDR1 and CDR2 (germline): MNHEY, SMNVEV (reference sequence). The CDR3 contains 14 residues. The CDR3 reads CASSPLNTFYEQYF. CDR3 in DNA: TGTGCCAGCAGCCCCCTAAACACATTCTACGAGCAGTACTTC.

This clonotype is deemed medium-sized. The chain links TRBV2 to TRBJ2-2, with D perhaps TRBD2 (5 bases). Germline CDR1 and CDR2: SNHLY and FYNNEI. V was clipped by 2 bases and J by 4 bases, with 8 bases between them. The length of the CDR3 is 14 residues. The CDR3 region has the DNA TGTGCCAGCAGTGAAAGGAGGTCCACCGGGGAGCTGTTTTTT. Translating it yields CASSERRSTGELFF.

This clonotype is classed as medium-sized (0.01 to 0.1%). The rearrangement joins TRBV6-5 to TRBJ2-5; 14 bases line up with TRBD2. The CDR3 spans 15 residues. The V and J ends lost 7 bases and 5 bases, in that order; junction bases with no gene match: 6. Germline CDR1 MNHEY, CDR2 SVGAGI. CDR3 loop: CASKQGLAGAETQYF. The CDR3 coding sequence is TGTGCCAGCAAACAGGGACTAGCGGGAGCGGAGACCCAGTACTTC.

This clonotype is classed as medium-sized. The chain carries TRBV28 and TRBJ1-5, with D unclear. Looked up from germline, CDR1 is MDHEN and CDR2 is SYDVKM. The CDR3 sequence is 16 residues long. V lost 5 bases to trimming and J lost 0 bases, with 14 bases between them. CDR3 amino acids: CASSLYRRYSNQPQHF. Written as DNA, the CDR3 is TGTGCCAGCAGTCTATACCGACGCTATAGCAATCAGCCCCAGCATTTT.

This clonotype was seen ten or more times. The chain employs TRBV5-1 and TRBJ1-1; tentative D call: TRBD1 (6 bases). Germline CDR1 is SGHRS and CDR2 is YFSETQ. Trimming removed 2 bases at V and 3 bases at J, with 11 bases between. The CDR3 runs 14 residues. The CDR3 here is CASSLTGSHTEAFF. As DNA, the CDR3 is TGCGCCAGCAGCTTAACAGGGTCCCACACTGAAGCTTTCTTT.

The table lists this clonotype with many counts. This chain links TRBV5-1 with TRBJ1-5, with 10 nucleotides matching TRBD1. Trimming removed 5 bases from V and 7 bases from J; junction bases left unmatched: 6. Germline V gene sequence: CDR1 SGHRS, CDR2 YFSETQ. The length of the CDR3 is 14 residues. The CDR3 here is CASRPGTGEQPQHF. Here the CDR3 DNA reads TGCGCCAGCAGACCAGGGACAGGGGAGCAGCCCCAGCATTTT. The full variable domain, its missing parts supplied by reference TRBV5-1 and TRBJ1-5, is KAGVTQTPRYLIKTRGQQVTLSCSPISGHRSVSWYQQTPGQGLQFLFEYFSETQRNKGNFPGRFSGRQFSNSRSEMNVSTLELGDSALYLCASRPGTGEQPQHFGDGTRLSIL.

This clonotype was seen many times. The chain combines TRBV5-1 with TRBJ1-2; D perhaps matches TRBD1 (6 bases). Trimming stripped 5 bases from V and 6 bases from J, with 8 bases between. Per germline, CDR1 SGHRS and CDR2 YFSETQ. This CDR3 spans 11 amino acids. The CDR3 reads CASRGTNGYTF. CDR3 sequence (DNA): TGCGCCAGCAGAGGGACAAATGGCTACACCTTC.

The chain recombines TRBV20-1 with TRBJ2-1, with D possibly matching TRBD1 (6 bases). The CDR3 totals 15 residues. CDR1 and CDR2 (germline): DFQATT, SNEGSKA (reference sequence). Trimming left V 5 bases short and J 8 bases short, with 22 bases between. CDR3 nucleotides: TGCAGTGCTCGGTCAGGGGTCCTTACGATCGATGAGCAGTTCTTC. As protein: CSARSGVLTIDEQFF.

This clonotype rates as medium-sized. The CDR3: CASSLGTLGALLQETQYF. The CDR3 nucleotides read TGTGCCAGCAGCTTAGGGACACTCGGCGCCCTCCTCCAAGAGACCCAGTACTTC. The chain combines TRBV7-6 with TRBJ2-5, with D maybe TRBD1 (5 bases). The CDR3 loop spans 18 amino acids. V was cut by 1 base and J by 1 base, with 19 bases left in between. Germline V CDR1 and CDR2: SGHVS, FNYEAQ.

In its sample, this clonotype is medium-sized. The J gene is TRBJ2-4, the V gene TRBV6-2 or TRBV6-3, with 12 bases aligning to TRBD1. This CDR3 contains 18 residues. The J segment lost 6 bases and the V segment lost 2 bases, leaving 11 bases of the junction unmatched. The germline V gene has CDR1 MNHEY and CDR2 SVGEGT. This chain's CDR3 is CASSYPIGTGGSLNIQYF. In DNA form, the CDR3 reads TGTGCCAGCAGTTACCCCATTGGGACAGGGGGCTCTTTAAACATTCAGTACTTC.

Comments on this clonotype: A much larger clone is a single base away; this may be a read error. The gene calls are TRBV19 and TRBJ2-1, with 9 bases lining up with TRBD2. CDR1 is LNHDA, CDR2 SQIVND, per germline (reference sequence). The CDR3 spans 15 residues. The CDR3 bases are TGTGCCAGTAGTATTTCGGCGGGAGGGTACACTGAGCAGTTCTTC. Protein: CASSISAGGYTEQFF.

This clonotype was observed many times. The gene calls are TRBV7-9 and TRBJ1-4; D ambiguous. The CDR3 has 13 residues. CDR1 SEHNR and CDR2 FQNEAQ come from the germline V gene (reference sequence). V was clipped by 7 bases and J by 5 bases, with 11 bases between them. The CDR3: CASTGFENEKLFF. CDR3 nucleotide sequence: TGTGCCAGCACGGGCTTCGAGAATGAAAAACTGTTTTTT.

This clonotype ranks as hyperexpanded. The chain carries TRBV9 and TRBJ2-7, with TRBD2 as a possible D gene (6 bases). The CDR3 consists of 13 residues. Germline CDR1 and CDR2: SGDLS and YYNGEE. V lost 3 bases and J 2 bases, leaving 9 bases between the germline ends. CDR3 sequence (DNA): TGTGCCAGCAGCGCGGAGGGCCCCTACGAGCAGTACTTC. This sequence encodes CASSAEGPYEQYF.